This T cell receptor (beta chain) comes out of a study of regulatory T cells in long-lasting Graves disease (dated by TCRdb to about 2021). A note on the overall study: Newly diagnosed Graves' disease patients had taken antithyroid drugs for less than 3 months. Persistent Graves' disease patients were compared with newly diagnosed Graves' disease patients by peripheral blood TCR sequencing and RNA sequencing. A total of around 35 samples were covered by TCR sequencing, comprising approximately 13 persistent and around 20 newly diagnosed Graves' disease patients. The study was registered as a clinical trial and conducted in China. Results the study describes overall, beyond this receptor: Because the primary lesion, thyroid tissue, could not be accessed, the study looked at peripheral blood alone. Lower TCR Shannon entropy and fewer highly expanded clones were observed in persistent Graves' disease patients than in newly diagnosed patients, which suggested clonal expansion. The authors acknowledged the small sample size as a limitation that may reduce accuracy. Preferential use of TRBV28, TRBJ1-2 and TRBJ2-5 was observed in persistent disease, whereas TRBV20-1 and TRBJ2-1 were favored in newly diagnosed disease. Sequencing and analysis were restricted to the TCR beta chain. Patients with persistent disease shared more public clonotypes (about 2,500) than newly diagnosed patients did (about 970).

The CDR3 sequence holds 13 residues, the cysteine and phenylalanine included. Only the CDR3 DNA is retained, 39 bases long and in frame from the first base. From V the trimming removes 8 bases and from J it removes 3 bases, while the gene matches leave 6 bases of the junction unaccounted for. From a lookup of the germline V gene, CDR1 and CDR2 are ENHRY and SYGVKD. Libraries were constructed by multiplex PCR. The data were produced on an Illumina HiSeq 4000. To build TCR beta libraries, CDR3 regions were amplified by Arm-PCR using iRepertoire HTBI primers. PCR products were gel purified before sequencing. As for the original processing: Gene usage analysis of CDR3 amino acid clonotypes relied on the 60 or so TRBV and about 15 TRBJ segments identified across samples. COPE and FqMerger were used to merge the filtered high-quality paired reads into contigs. BLAST was used to align contigs to the IMGT TRBV, TRBD and TRBJ reference genes, and CDR3 was defined following IMGT. Any clonotype with a frequency above 0.1% was counted as a highly expanded clone. Shannon entropy served as the measure of repertoire diversity, while the Gini coefficient captured V-J evenness. A clonotype was considered public if more than one individual shared it. TCRdb trimmed the raw reads at Q25, called clones with MiXCR and kept productive beta chains. A single entry per CDR3 protein holds the most common genes and DNA from its merged rows. These V and J calls rely on TCRdb rather than the paper's analysis. The sample table records about 540,000 distinct CDR3 sequences; less than 15% of these occur just once. The top ten constitute 10% of the sample.

This clonotype was detected many times. Its recognized antigen is unknown. No per-base quality is available; no much larger clone lies one base away. The time point label here, explained by the study, means: newly diagnosed GD, antithyroid drugs for less than 3 months. RNA was extracted from PBMCs in TRIzol for both TCR sequencing and RNA sequencing. The diagnosis of Graves' disease followed American Thyroid Association guidelines. Recruitment of patients was carried out at an endocrinology department in Xi'an, China. Each patient gave approximately 9 milliliters of peripheral blood, collected in an EDTA anticoagulant tube. Ficoll Paque Plus density gradient separation was used to isolate PBMCs, and no further T cell sorting was performed. An Agilent 2100 Bioanalyzer and agarose gel were used to assess RNA quality, and a NanoDrop 2000 was used to measure RNA concentration. This sample also appeared in a second study, on T cells in Graves' hyperthyroidism and ophthalmopathy. As the second publication notes: Stable Graves' hyperthyroidism was defined as the absence of progression to ophthalmopathy over 18 months of follow-up. The hyperthyroidism patients were between 18 and 65 years old and newly diagnosed, with a disease duration of less than 2 months. The study excluded patients with uncontrolled infections, other autoimmune diseases, pregnancy or lactation. Clinical symptoms, serum thyroxine and TRAb, thyroid ultrasound, and orbital computed tomography formed the basis for the diagnoses. For the first round of RT-PCR on the TCR CDR3, the HTBI primer set was used together with the Qiagen OneStep RT-PCR kit. Most expanded thyroid clonotypes (frequency above 0.001) were also found in blood, which suggests that blood repertoires may mirror thyroid immune responses. A model built on a 13 V-J signature distinguished ophthalmopathy from stable hyperthyroidism, reaching around 90% sensitivity and about 81% specificity in cross-validation and 80%/75% in testing. During validation, the model predicted progression to ophthalmopathy a median of around 7 months ahead of onset, with almost 71% sensitivity and 72% to 80% specificity. A discovery cohort of approximately 97 patients, roughly 45 with Graves' ophthalmopathy and about 58 with stable Graves' hyperthyroidism, was used to find distinguishing TCR V-J signatures. Whether ophthalmopathy could be predicted prospectively was tested in an independent validation cohort made up of under 20 hyperthyroidism patients plus 17 patients who later progressed to ophthalmopathy. The approximately 90 discovery patients were randomly split 7:3 into training and test sets. In more than five Graves' hyperthyroidism patients, the study also compared T-cell repertoires from thyroid tissue with T-cell repertoires from blood. Following sampling, methimazole starting at 30 mg daily was given to hyperthyroidism patients, and high-dose intravenous methylprednisolone was given to ophthalmopathy patients. A second multiplex PCR round built the libraries, followed by size selection and purification. Sequencing of the libraries was done on an Illumina HiSeq2000 using paired-end 100 bp reads. SOAPnuke was used to process the raw data, with reads discarded if the reads contained adapters or uncalled bases, had a mean Phred below 15, or lacked an exact constant-primer or identifier match. High-quality paired reads were merged using COPE v1.2.5, and each unique nucleotide sequence was defined as a clonotype. Clonotypes were aligned to IMGT TRBV, TRBD and TRBJ reference segments using MiTCR v1.1. The analysis included only V-J combinations with a frequency above 0.0001, which together covered roughly 99% of the repertoires. A TCS score was defined as the ratio between F50 (clonal expansion) and ExV (chaos), using BLOSUM62-based TCRdist between CDR3 peptides within each V-J. Welch's t-statistics and random forest reduced 500 to 650 V-J features to around 14, which were used in a naive Bayes classifier (R e1071). No statistical method was used to fix the sample size in advance, and group allocation was not hidden from the investigators. The paper describes TCR Vbeta CDR3 sequencing of about 140 peripheral blood samples, made up of some 40 ophthalmopathy patients, more than 70 hyperthyroidism patients and roughly 17 progressor patients.

The rearranged segments are TRBV10-3 and TRBJ2-7; 8 bases in between match TRBD2. Sequenced here: peripheral blood mononuclear cells (PBMCs), sampled at new diagnosis, from a patient treated with antithyroid drugs. The TCR was taken from a man under 40 with Graves disease. Donor details come from another sample of the same person, matched by shared clones. For the CDR3, the sequence is CAIQRELVYEQYF. The DNA sequence reads TGTGCCATCCAGCGGGAGTTAGTCTACGAGCAGTACTTC.